The next 19 T cell receptor beta chains were all read from a single sample in a study of cytomegalovirus exposure and HLA in healthy donors. PCR used 60 Vbeta primers and 13 Jbeta primers. Repertoires were generated with immunoSEQ multiplex PCR, while TCRdb's copy carries only in-frame clones and drops some. The repertoire has 120,000 or so clones, around 74% of them found once; the top ten carry around 30%. Material for sequencing was PBMCs. These receptor sequences come from a man in his sixties in good health and CMV-seropositive.

The chain uses TRBV2 and TRBJ2-7; perhaps TRBD1 as D (6 bases). Trimming left V 7 bases short and J 4 bases short, with 14 bases between. The germline CDR1 and CDR2 sequences are SNHLY and FYNNEI. The CDR3 loop spans 13 amino acids. CDR3 nucleotide sequence: TGTGCCAGCACTCCGACAGGATCTTACGAGCAGTACTTC. Translating it yields CASTPTGSYEQYF.

This chain connects TRBV30 to TRBJ1-2; 7 bases are a match to TRBD1. CDR1 is GTSNPN, CDR2 SVGIG, per germline (reference sequence). The CDR3 runs to 14 residues. J lost 6 bases, V lost 4 bases, and 11 bases had no gene match. The CDR3 reads CAWTKQGYRDGYTF. The CDR3 DNA reads TGTGCCTGGACTAAACAGGGGTATAGGGATGGCTACACCTTC.

J is TRBJ1-1 and V is TRBV6-5; D is possibly TRBD1 (5 bases). There are 15 residues in the CDR3. Germline V gene data show CDR1 as MNHEY and CDR2 as SVGAGI. With 2 bases removed from V and 4 bases from J, the gap between germline ends came to 14 bases. CDR3: CASSYQPTTATEAFF. In nucleotides, the CDR3 is TGTGCCAGCAGTTACCAACCCACGACAGCCACTGAAGCTTTCTTT.

Remarks on this clone: One end of the junction varies from germline; a read error may be responsible. CDR3 coding DNA: TGTTCCAGCAGCTCCCCTCTAGGGCGGGCCTCCTACGAGCAGTACTTC. Translating it yields CSSSSPLGRASYEQYF. J is TRBJ2-7 and V is TRBV7-9; D might be TRBD2 (5 bases). This CDR3 is built from 16 residues. Germline V gives CDR1 SEHNR, CDR2 FQNEAQ (reference sequence). The full variable domain, rest sourced from reference TRBV7-9 and TRBJ2-7, is DTGVSQNPRHKITKRGQNVTFRCDPISEHNRLYWYRQTLGQGPEFLTYFQNEAQLEKSRLLSDRFSAERPKGSFSTLEIQRTEQGDSAMYLCSSSSPLGRASYEQYFGPGTRLTVT.

The chain carries TRBV10-3 and TRBJ1-1; possible D gene TRBD1, 6 bases. The V gene lost 5 bases and the J gene lost 1 base, with 11 bases spanning the gap. The germline V gene has CDR1 ENHRY and CDR2 SYGVKD. The CDR3 covers 14 residues. In DNA, the CDR3 is TGTGCCATCAGTCCGGGACAAAAGAACACTGAAGCTTTCTTT. This encodes CAISPGQKNTEAFF.

The chain joins TRBV28 to TRBJ1-3; D might be TRBD1 (5 bases). Germline values: CDR1 MDHEN, CDR2 SYDVKM. The CDR3 runs 16 residues. V shed 3 bases and J shed 4 bases, with 16 bases lying between them. CDR3 loop: CASSLGGSGGGNTIYF. The CDR3 coding sequence is TGTGCCAGCAGTTTGGGGGGGTCCGGCGGAGGAAACACCATATATTTT. Complete variable domain (other parts from reference TRBV28 and TRBJ1-3): DVKVTQSSRYLVKRTGEKVFLECVQDMDHENMFWYRQDPGLGLRLIYFSYDVKMKEKGDIPEGYSVSREKKERFSLILESASTNQTSMYLCASSLGGSGGGNTIYFGEGSWLTVV.

For this clone: The same CDR3 is also encoded by other DNA sequences in this sample. The chain combines TRBV5-1 with TRBJ2-7, with D perhaps matching TRBD1 (5 bases). Between the trimmed V and J ends, which lost 0 bases and 2 bases, there was a span of 9 bases. CDR1 SGHRS and CDR2 YFSETQ come from the germline V gene. The length of the CDR3 is 14 residues. CDR3: CASSLGPRAYEQYF. CDR3 DNA: TGCGCCAGCAGCTTGGGTCCCAGGGCCTACGAGCAGTACTTC. Filled out from reference TRBV5-1 and TRBJ2-7, the complete variable domain reads KAGVTQTPRYLIKTRGQQVTLSCSPISGHRSVSWYQQTPGQGLQFLFEYFSETQRNKGNFPGRFSGRQFSNSRSEMNVSTLELGDSALYLCASSLGPRAYEQYFGPGTRLTVT.

In DNA, the CDR3 is TGCGCCAGCAGCTTAACCGACGGGGGGCGGACAGATACGCAGTATTTT. Protein: CASSLTDGGRTDTQYF. The genes are TRBV5-1 and TRBJ2-3, with D perhaps TRBD2 (7 bases). The germline V and J ends were trimmed by 2 bases and 3 bases, with 16 bases remaining between them. Looked up from germline, CDR1 is SGHRS and CDR2 is YFSETQ. The CDR3 is 16 amino acids.

The chain is built from TRBV2 and TRBJ2-1; the match to TRBD1 covers 7 bases. V lost 5 bases and J lost 4; bases outside the gene matches: 5. Germline values: CDR1 SNHLY, CDR2 FYNNEI. The CDR3 is made up of 14 amino acids. CDR3 amino acids: CASSPRTGYNEQFF. The CDR3 nucleotides are TGTGCCAGCAGTCCGAGGACAGGTTACAATGAGCAGTTCTTC.

The chain joins TRBV7-6 to TRBJ2-2, with 11 positions matching TRBD1. V shed 1 base, J shed 6 bases, and the junction held 1 base outside the gene matches. The CDR3 covers 15 residues. In germline, CDR1 is SGHVS, CDR2 FNYEAQ. The DNA of the CDR3 is TGTGCCAGCAGCTTAGGGGGACAGGGGGCCGGGGAGCTGTTTTTT. Protein: CASSLGGQGAGELFF.

This clone came up a few times. The rearrangement joins TRBV5-1 to TRBJ2-7, with D maybe TRBD2 (5 bases). In germline, CDR1 is SGHRS, CDR2 YFSETQ. There are 14 residues in the CDR3. V lost 4 bases and J 5 bases, leaving 16 bases between the germline ends. CDR3 sequence reads: CASSLEGGLDEQYF. The CDR3 DNA reads TGCGCCAGCAGCCTTGAGGGTGGGCTGGACGAGCAGTACTTC.

The V gene is TRBV5-1, the J gene TRBJ2-5; TRBD2 matches 10 bases. Germline V gene lookup returns CDR1 SGHRS and CDR2 YFSETQ. The CDR3 has 14 residues. V gave up 5 bases and J gave up 3 bases; unmatched junction bases: 4. CDR3 region: CASRPSGSEETQYF. The CDR3 DNA reads as TGCGCCAGCAGGCCTAGCGGGAGCGAAGAGACCCAGTACTTC.

V and J are TRBV9 and TRBJ1-1; D gene uncertain. Germline V lookup: CDR1 SGDLS, CDR2 YYNGEE. The V end was cut by 0 bases, the J end by 4 bases, with 7 bases between. CDR3 size: 13 residues. The CDR3 DNA follows: TGTGCCAGCAGCGTAGACCGGAGCACTGAAGCTTTCTTT. This sequence encodes CASSVDRSTEAFF.

On this clone itself: Additional DNA sequences in this sample encode the identical CDR3. This rearrangement joins TRBV7-9 to TRBJ1-4; perhaps TRBD1 as D (5 bases). The CDR3 totals 15 residues. Looked up from germline, CDR1 is SEHNR and CDR2 is FQNEAQ (reference sequence). V was cut by 4 bases and J by 0 bases, with 9 bases left in between. CDR3 in DNA: TGTGCCAGCAGCTCCTCAGGGCCAACTAATGAAAAACTGTTTTTT. Translating it yields CASSSSGPTNEKLFF. The full variable domain, rest sourced from reference TRBV7-9 and TRBJ1-4, is DTGVSQNPRHKITKRGQNVTFRCDPISEHNRLYWYRQTLGQGPEFLTYFQNEAQLEKSRLLSDRFSAERPKGSFSTLEIQRTEQGDSAMYLCASSSSGPTNEKLFFGSGTQLSVL.

In its sample, this clone was seen once. The chain joins TRBV21-1 to TRBJ2-2; the DNA was not used to check the table's D call, TRBD1. TRBV21-1 is a pseudogene. The length of the CDR3 is 16 residues. Here the CDR3 reads CASSKHGTTNTGELFF. The CDR3 region has the DNA TGTGCCAGCAGCAAACACGGGACAACGAACACCGGGGAGCTGTTTTTT.

This chain links TRBV10-3 with TRBJ2-5; 7 nucleotides line up with TRBD2. Losses at the gene ends were 2 bases for V and 3 bases for J; bases not matched to a gene: 9. Germline values: CDR1 ENHRY, CDR2 SYGVKD. The CDR3 contains 16 residues. In nucleotides, the CDR3 is TGTGCCATCAGTGAGCCGAGCGTCGGGGGGAAAGAGACCCAGTACTTC. Translating it yields CAISEPSVGGKETQYF.

The chain joins TRBV4-1 to TRBJ2-1; TRBD2 matches 11 bases. CDR3 length equals 17 residues. Trimming took 4 bases from V and 0 from J; bases not matched to a gene: 5. Per the germline V gene, CDR1 is MGHRA and CDR2 is YSYEKL. Here the CDR3 reads CASSRLAGGLSYNEQFF. Written as DNA, the CDR3 is TGCGCCAGCAGCCGTCTAGCGGGGGGTCTCTCCTACAATGAGCAGTTCTTC.

This chain connects TRBV10-3 to TRBJ2-7; 12 positions agree with TRBD2. The CDR3 has 16 residues. V lost 3 bases, J lost 0 bases, and 3 bases stayed unmatched. CDR1 is ENHRY, CDR2 SYGVKD, per germline. The CDR3 reads CAISDQLAGGSYEQYF. Written as DNA, the CDR3 is TGTGCCATCAGTGATCAACTAGCGGGGGGCTCCTACGAGCAGTACTTC.

The chain couples TRBV6-5 to TRBJ1-2; 8 bases match TRBD1. Germline V gene sequence: CDR1 MNHEY, CDR2 SVGAGI. This CDR3 spans 14 amino acids. V lost 4 bases and J lost 6; bases outside the gene matches: 7. The CDR3 DNA reads as TGTGCCAGCAGTTCACTCGGGACAGGCCATGGCTACACCTTC. Its protein is CASSSLGTGHGYTF.